These T cell receptor beta chains were read from a single sample in a study of T-cell reconstitution after alpha-beta-depleted transplantation in children. From the PCR reads, TCRdb called clonotypes with MiXCR, one entry per CDR3 protein. The table has 150,000 to 200,000 distinct CDR3 sequences, approximately 14% seen once. The material was PBMCs from the stem cell graft donor, obtained from the stem cell graft. The origin of the receptors is a human donor who donated a stem cell graft to a child with acute lymphoblastic leukemia. The CDR3 runs from the conserved cysteine through the conserved F or W. A D gene is named only where the DNA matches it firmly. Size is stated for part of the rows, as once, few or many counts, or as a class when the clone is expanded.

clone_size: many; d_call: NA; j_call: TRBJ2-1; v_call: TRBV7-9; cdr3_nt: TGTGCCAGCAGCTTATTCCAGGTCGAGCAGTTCTTC; cdr3_aa: CASSLFQVEQFF
clone_size: many; d_call: NA; j_call: TRBJ2-1; v_call: TRBV7-6; cdr3_nt: TGTGCCAGCAGCTTATTGGCTGAGGTGGATGAGCAGTTCTTC; cdr3_aa: CASSLLAEVDEQFF
clone_size: many; d_call: TRBD2; j_call: TRBJ2-1; v_call: TRBV5-1; cdr3_nt: TGCGCCAGCAGCTTGAGAGCGGTGGGCTTAGCGGGAGTTATCAATGAGCAGTTCTTC; cdr3_aa: CASSLRAVGLAGVINEQFF
clone_size: many; d_call: NA; j_call: TRBJ1-4; v_call: TRBV4-2; cdr3_nt: TGTGCCAGCAGCCTCGACGTGCAGTCAACTAATGAAAAACTGTTTTTT; cdr3_aa: CASSLDVQSTNEKLFF
clone_size: many; d_call: NA; j_call: TRBJ1-1; v_call: TRBV29-1; cdr3_nt: TGCAGCGTTGGTGGAGTGAACACTGAAGCTTTCTTT; cdr3_aa: CSVGGVNTEAFF
clone_size: many; d_call: NA; j_call: TRBJ2-1; v_call: TRBV7-8; cdr3_nt: TGTGCCAGCACTCCGAAAACCGGCGGAAACAATGAGCAGTTCTTC; cdr3_aa: CASTPKTGGNNEQFF
clone_size: many; d_call: TRBD1; j_call: TRBJ1-1; v_call: TRBV5-4; cdr3_nt: TGTGCCAGCAGCTCCTTGGACAGGGGGCCAGACACTGAAGCTTTCTTT; cdr3_aa: CASSSLDRGPDTEAFF
clone_size: NA; d_call: NA; j_call: TRBJ2-3; v_call: TRBV11-2; cdr3_nt: TGTGCCAGCAGCCCTGTGCCGCTCTTACCAGATACGCAGTATTTT; cdr3_aa: CASSPVPLLPDTQYF
clone_size: many; d_call: NA; j_call: TRBJ1-5; v_call: TRBV27; cdr3_nt: TGTGCCAGCAGTTTATTCGCCCCATTCAGGGCCCTCCAGCCCCAGCATTTT; cdr3_aa: CASSLFAPFRALQPQHF
clone_size: NA; d_call: TRBD2; j_call: TRBJ2-7; v_call: TRBV5-4; cdr3_nt: TGTGCCAGCAGCTTGGAGTCGGCGGGAGCCTACGAGCAGTACTTC; cdr3_aa: CASSLESAGAYEQYF
clone_size: many; d_call: TRBD1; j_call: TRBJ2-7; v_call: TRBV5-4; cdr3_nt: TGTGCCAGCAGCCGGGGGACAGGCCCATACGAGCAGTACTTC; cdr3_aa: CASSRGTGPYEQYF
clone_size: many; d_call: NA; j_call: TRBJ1-6; v_call: TRBV12-3/TRBV12-4; cdr3_nt: TGTGCCAGCAGTTATCGTGGATCACCCCTCCACTTT; cdr3_aa: CASSYRGSPLHF
clone_size: few; d_call: TRBD2; j_call: TRBJ2-7; v_call: TRBV7-9; cdr3_nt: TGTGCCAGCAGGGGGACTAGCGGGAGCCCCTACGAGCAGTACTTC; cdr3_aa: CASRGTSGSPYEQYF
clone_size: many; d_call: NA; j_call: TRBJ2-2; v_call: TRBV5-1; cdr3_nt: TGCGCCAGCAGCTTGGGGCCTCCGGGCACCGGGGAGCTGTTTTTT; cdr3_aa: CASSLGPPGTGELFF
clone_size: many; d_call: TRBD2; j_call: TRBJ2-1; v_call: TRBV6-1; cdr3_nt: TGTGCCAGCAGGCGTAGCGGGAGCGCATCCAATGAGCAGTTCTTC; cdr3_aa: CASRRSGSASNEQFF
clone_size: NA; d_call: NA; j_call: TRBJ1-6; v_call: TRBV6-1; cdr3_nt: TGTGCCAGCAGTACGTTGGAATACTATAATTCACCCCTCCACTTT; cdr3_aa: CASSTLEYYNSPLHF
clone_size: many; d_call: NA; j_call: TRBJ1-2; v_call: TRBV28; cdr3_nt: TGTGCCAGCAGTCCCGACGATGGCTACACCTTC; cdr3_aa: CASSPDDGYTF
clone_size: many; d_call: TRBD2; j_call: TRBJ2-5; v_call: TRBV20-1; cdr3_nt: TGCAGTGCCAAGACTAGCGGGAGAGGAGAGACCCAGTACTTC; cdr3_aa: CSAKTSGRGETQYF
clone_size: many; d_call: TRBD1; j_call: TRBJ2-2; v_call: TRBV29-1; cdr3_nt: TGCAGCGTTAGACTCGGGACAGGGGGCCACAGAGGCACCGGGGAGCTGTTTTTT; cdr3_aa: CSVRLGTGGHRGTGELFF
clone_size: many; d_call: TRBD1; j_call: TRBJ1-4; v_call: TRBV5-1; cdr3_nt: TGCGCCAGCAGAGAGACAGGGGACGAAAAACTGTTTTTT; cdr3_aa: CASRETGDEKLFF
clone_size: few; d_call: NA; j_call: TRBJ2-1; v_call: TRBV11-3; cdr3_nt: TGTGCCAGCAGCTTAGACGAACGGGCCCAGGGGTTCTTC; cdr3_aa: CASSLDERAQGFF
clone_size: many; d_call: NA; j_call: TRBJ2-1; v_call: TRBV5-1; cdr3_nt: TGCGCCAGCAGCCCGAGATCCGGTGGCAATGAGCAGTTCTTC; cdr3_aa: CASSPRSGGNEQFF
clone_size: NA; d_call: NA; j_call: TRBJ2-1; v_call: TRBV27; cdr3_nt: TGTGCCAGCAGTTTATCAACTCAGTACAATGAGCAGTTCTTC; cdr3_aa: CASSLSTQYNEQFF
clone_size: many; d_call: NA; j_call: TRBJ2-1; v_call: TRBV10-3; cdr3_nt: TGTGCCATCAGTGAGGCGACAGGATTACACGAGCAGTTCTTC; cdr3_aa: CAISEATGLHEQFF
clone_size: many; d_call: NA; j_call: TRBJ2-1; v_call: TRBV10-3; cdr3_nt: TGTGCCATCAGTGCCCATAACGGGGATGAGCAGTTCTTC; cdr3_aa: CAISAHNGDEQFF
clone_size: many; d_call: NA; j_call: TRBJ1-1; v_call: TRBV29-1; cdr3_nt: TGCAGCGCCGGATCTATTGAAGCTTTCTTT; cdr3_aa: CSAGSIEAFF
clone_size: many; d_call: TRBD2; j_call: TRBJ2-1; v_call: TRBV5-1; cdr3_nt: TGCGCCAGCACCGCGGGACTAGCGACTAATGAGCAGTTCTTC; cdr3_aa: CASTAGLATNEQFF
clone_size: many; d_call: TRBD2; j_call: TRBJ2-1; v_call: TRBV29-1; cdr3_nt: TGCAGCGTTGAAGATCAAGCGGGAGGGTCCTACAATGAGCAGTTCTTC; cdr3_aa: CSVEDQAGGSYNEQFF
clone_size: many; d_call: NA; j_call: TRBJ2-1; v_call: TRBV5-5; cdr3_nt: TGTGCCAGCAGCCTCGAAACCCTTCGACGTTACAATGAGCAGTTCTTC; cdr3_aa: CASSLETLRRYNEQFF
clone_size: many; d_call: TRBD1; j_call: TRBJ2-3; v_call: TRBV10-3; cdr3_nt: TGTGCCATCAGTGAAGGACAGGGCTTAGATACGCAGTATTTT; cdr3_aa: CAISEGQGLDTQYF
clone_size: many; d_call: TRBD2; j_call: TRBJ2-1; v_call: TRBV12-3/TRBV12-4; cdr3_nt: TGTGCCAGCGATCGGACTAGCGGGACTATCCATGAGCAGTTCTTC; cdr3_aa: CASDRTSGTIHEQFF
clone_size: many; d_call: NA; j_call: TRBJ1-1; v_call: TRBV5-1; cdr3_nt: TGCGCCAGCAGCTTTGATTCGGGAACTGAAGCTTTCTTT; cdr3_aa: CASSFDSGTEAFF
clone_size: few; d_call: NA; j_call: TRBJ1-1; v_call: TRBV5-1; cdr3_nt: TGCGCCAGCAGCTTAGAGACAGCGAACACTGAAGCTTTCTTT; cdr3_aa: CASSLETANTEAFF
clone_size: many; d_call: NA; j_call: TRBJ1-4; v_call: TRBV5-1; cdr3_nt: TGCGCCAGCAGACCAGGGACGGACCCCGAAAAACTGTTTTTT; cdr3_aa: CASRPGTDPEKLFF
clone_size: many; d_call: TRBD1; j_call: TRBJ1-6; v_call: TRBV20-1; cdr3_nt: TGCAGTGCTAGAGTAGACAGGGGCAGATCACCCCTCCACTTT; cdr3_aa: CSARVDRGRSPLHF
clone_size: many; d_call: NA; j_call: TRBJ2-1; v_call: TRBV5-1; cdr3_nt: TGCGCCAGCAGCTTCGAGGTCTTCAATGAGCAGTTCTTC; cdr3_aa: CASSFEVFNEQFF
clone_size: few; d_call: TRBD2; j_call: TRBJ2-2; v_call: TRBV3-1; cdr3_nt: TGTGCCAGCAGCCGACGTAGCGGGCCCGGGAACACCGGGGAGCTGTTTTTT; cdr3_aa: CASSRRSGPGNTGELFF
clone_size: NA; d_call: NA; j_call: TRBJ2-4; v_call: TRBV21-1; cdr3_nt: TGTGCCAGCAGCTCGCACTCCCCCGGGACAGCGGGACTAGCGGGAGTTAGAAACATTCAGTACTTC; cdr3_aa: CASSSHSPGTAGLAGVRNIQYF
clone_size: few; d_call: TRBD2; j_call: TRBJ2-3; v_call: TRBV29-1; cdr3_nt: TGCAGCGTTCAACGGGGGGGCACAGATACGCAGTATTTT; cdr3_aa: CSVQRGGTDTQYF
clone_size: many; d_call: TRBD2; j_call: TRBJ2-1; v_call: TRBV7-2; cdr3_nt: TGTGCCAGCAGAGACCCGATCCGAAGCGGGAGATACAATGAGCAGTTCTTC; cdr3_aa: CASRDPIRSGRYNEQFF
clone_size: many; d_call: TRBD1; j_call: TRBJ1-6; v_call: TRBV20-1; cdr3_nt: TGCAGTGCTGCCGTCGGCTCCCTTGGACAGGGACGATCACCCCTCCACTTT; cdr3_aa: CSAAVGSLGQGRSPLHF
clone_size: many; d_call: NA; j_call: TRBJ2-7; v_call: TRBV7-9; cdr3_nt: TGTGCCAGCAGCTTGGGACCAAAGAGCCCTTACGAGCAGTACTTC; cdr3_aa: CASSLGPKSPYEQYF
clone_size: many; d_call: NA; j_call: TRBJ1-2; v_call: TRBV29-1; cdr3_nt: TGCAGCGTGGAACAGGGCCTAGGTGGCTACACCTTC; cdr3_aa: CSVEQGLGGYTF
clone_size: NA; d_call: NA; j_call: TRBJ2-3; v_call: TRBV12-3/TRBV12-4; cdr3_nt: TGTGCCAGCAGTTTAGAGGCAGCGGGACAGCGCTCGGGTACGCAGTATTTT; cdr3_aa: CASSLEAAGQRSGTQYF
clone_size: many; d_call: NA; j_call: TRBJ2-1; v_call: TRBV12-3/TRBV12-4; cdr3_nt: TGTGCCAGCAGCCAGAGGGGGGACTACAATGAGCAGTTCTTC; cdr3_aa: CASSQRGDYNEQFF